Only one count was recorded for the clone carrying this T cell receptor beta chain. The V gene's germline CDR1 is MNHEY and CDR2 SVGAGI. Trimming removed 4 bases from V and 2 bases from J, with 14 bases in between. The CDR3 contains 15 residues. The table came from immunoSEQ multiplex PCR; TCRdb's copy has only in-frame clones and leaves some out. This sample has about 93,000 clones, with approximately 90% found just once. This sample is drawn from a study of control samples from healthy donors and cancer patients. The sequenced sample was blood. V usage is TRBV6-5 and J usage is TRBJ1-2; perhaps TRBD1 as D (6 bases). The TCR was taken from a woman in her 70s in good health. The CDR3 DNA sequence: TGTGCCAGCAGTTCGGGGACATCGGGGAACTATGGCTACACCTTC. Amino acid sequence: CASSSGTSGNYGYTF.